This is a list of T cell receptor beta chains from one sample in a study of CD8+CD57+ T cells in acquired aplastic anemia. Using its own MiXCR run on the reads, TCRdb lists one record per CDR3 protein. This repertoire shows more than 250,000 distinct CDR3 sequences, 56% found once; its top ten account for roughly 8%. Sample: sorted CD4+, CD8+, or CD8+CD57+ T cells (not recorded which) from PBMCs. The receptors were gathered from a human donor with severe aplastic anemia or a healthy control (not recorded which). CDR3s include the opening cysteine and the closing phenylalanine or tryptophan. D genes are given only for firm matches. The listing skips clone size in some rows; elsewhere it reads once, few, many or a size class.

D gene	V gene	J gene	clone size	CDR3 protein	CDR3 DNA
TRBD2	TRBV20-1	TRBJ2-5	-	CSSGLEGETQYF	TGCAGCTCTGGACTAGAGGGAGAGACCCAGTACTTC
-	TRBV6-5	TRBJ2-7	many	CASSYSRSTSYEQYF	TGTGCCAGCAGTTACTCGAGGTCGACGTCCTACGAGCAGTACTTC
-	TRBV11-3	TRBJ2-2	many	CASTRGGAGTGELFF	TGTGCCAGTACCCGCGGCGGGGCGGGCACCGGGGAGCTGTTTTTT
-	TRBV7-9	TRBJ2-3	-	CASSLVGGNYGSEQYF	TGTGCCAGCAGCTTAGTCGGAGGGAACTATGGAAGTGAGCAGTATTTT
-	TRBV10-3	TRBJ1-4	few	CAIRSDTTNEKLFF	TGTGCCATCAGATCGGATACAACTAATGAAAAACTGTTTTTT
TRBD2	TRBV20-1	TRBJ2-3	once	CSARTSGGQIRQYF	TGCAGTGCACGGACTAGCGGGGGACAGATACGGCAGTATTTT
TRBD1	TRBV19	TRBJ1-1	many	CASKFTGGQAFF	TGTGCCAGTAAATTCACAGGGGGCCAAGCTTTCTTT
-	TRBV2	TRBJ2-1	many	CASTMWVDNEQFF	TGTGCCAGCACCATGTGGGTAGACAATGAGCAGTTCTTC
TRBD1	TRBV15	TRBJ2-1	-	CATSRSGTANNEQFF	TGTGCCACCAGCAGGTCCGGGACAGCTAACAATGAGCAGTTCTTC
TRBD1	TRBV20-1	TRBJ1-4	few	CSARFGQVKGELFF	TGCAGTGCTAGATTCGGACAGGTTAAGGGAGAACTGTTTTTT
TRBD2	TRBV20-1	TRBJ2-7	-	CSASAGGTYEQYF	TGCAGTGCTAGTGCGGGGGGGACCTACGAGCAGTACTTC
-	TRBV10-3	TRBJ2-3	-	CAISSGAPSTDTQYF	TGTGCCATCAGCTCCGGGGCACCTAGCACAGATACGCAGTATTTT